A selection of T cell receptor beta chains follows, all from one sample in a study of regulatory T cells in long-lasting Graves disease. TCRdb fed the multiplex PCR reads into MiXCR, producing one record per CDR3 protein. There are some 450,000 distinct CDR3 sequences in the sample; about a sixth occur only once, and approximately 11% lies in the top ten. The data also belong to a second study, concerning T cells in Graves' hyperthyroidism and ophthalmopathy.

Sequences were derived from peripheral blood mononuclear cells (PBMCs), sampled at new diagnosis, from a patient treated with antithyroid drugs. These receptors all stem from a woman aged 25 to 39 with Graves disease. Each CDR3 is given with its conserved first and last residue. Each record gives: D gene, clone size, J gene, V gene, CDR3 DNA, CDR3 protein. A D gene is named only where the DNA matches it firmly. The listing skips clone size in some rows; elsewhere it reads once, few, many or a size class.

TRBD1,few,TRBJ1-1,TRBV6-1,TGTGCCAGCAAAAGGGGGCTGAGCACTGAAGCTTTCTTT,CASKRGLSTEAFF
TRBD1,few,TRBJ2-7,TRBV7-9,TGTGCCAGCAGCACCACAGGGGCAGGGTACGAGCAGTACTTC,CASSTTGAGYEQYF
NA,NA,TRBJ2-3,TRBV19,TGTGCCAGTAGTATTATTTCGGGAGCGACGGCAGATACGCAGTATTTT,CASSIISGATADTQYF
NA,NA,TRBJ2-7,TRBV7-2,TGTGCCAGCAGCTTAGCTGGACTACCGACCTGCGAGCAATACTTC,CASSLAGLPTCEQYF
NA,NA,TRBJ2-7,TRBV15,TGTGCCACCAGCAGAGATGGGAACGAGCAGTACTTC,CATSRDGNEQYF
TRBD2,many,TRBJ2-1,TRBV27,TGTGCCAGCAGCCTGTGGGGACTAGCGGGCAATGAGCAGTTCTTC,CASSLWGLAGNEQFF
NA,many,TRBJ2-7,TRBV20-1,TGCAGTGTCGAAGGCGAGGTAGCCGAGCAGTACTTC,CSVEGEVAEQYF
NA,NA,TRBJ1-3,TRBV5-5,TGTGCCAGCAGCTTGGAACAGGCTGGAAACACCATATATTTT,CASSLEQAGNTIYF
NA,many,TRBJ2-2,TRBV6-5,TGTGCCAGCAGTTACTCGGGGGTTTATGGCACCGGGGAGCTGTTTTTT,CASSYSGVYGTGELFF
NA,many,TRBJ1-2,TRBV12-3/TRBV12-4,TGTGCCAGCAGTTTAGTGTATAATGGCTACACCTTC,CASSLVYNGYTF
NA,many,TRBJ2-7,TRBV6-5,TGTGCCAGCAGTTACAGGTGGGCCTCCCCATCCTACGAGCAGTACTTC,CASSYRWASPSYEQYF
NA,few,TRBJ1-2,TRBV10-2,TGCGCCAGCCTAGACTGGGGCGAGTCCTATGGCTACACCTTC,CASLDWGESYGYTF
TRBD2,many,TRBJ2-7,TRBV7-9,TGTGCCAGCAGCTTAACCGGGGGGTACACAAGGGCCTACGAGCAGTACTTC,CASSLTGGYTRAYEQYF
TRBD2,NA,TRBJ2-1,TRBV6-2/TRBV6-3,TGTGCCAGCAGTTACCCGGGAGGGCCCTATGAGCAGTTCTTC,CASSYPGGPYEQFF
TRBD2,NA,TRBJ2-2,TRBV7-2,TGTGCCAGCAGCTCCGGACTAGCGGGAGACTCACCGAACACCGGGGAGCTGTTTTTT,CASSSGLAGDSPNTGELFF
NA,NA,TRBJ2-1,TRBV28,TGTGCCAGCAGTTTACGCCGTGGTGAGGGCAATGAGCAGTTCTTC,CASSLRRGEGNEQFF
NA,many,TRBJ1-1,TRBV18,TGTGCCAGCTCACCAAAGGACGGACAGAACACTGAAGCTTTCTTT,CASSPKDGQNTEAFF
NA,NA,TRBJ2-3,TRBV5-8,TGTGCCAGCAGCTTGGTGGACCCTAAGGCAGATACGCAGTATTTT,CASSLVDPKADTQYF
TRBD2,few,TRBJ2-1,TRBV10-3,TGTGCCATCAGTGACAAACTAGCGGACTACAATGAGCAGTTCTTC,CAISDKLADYNEQFF
NA,NA,TRBJ2-2,TRBV14,TGTGCCAGCAGCCAATTCAGGGGCGCCGCCGGGGAGCTGTTTTTT,CASSQFRGAAGELFF
TRBD1,NA,TRBJ1-2,TRBV20-1,TGCAGTGCTAGAGGGGGGGACAGGGCTTATGGCTACACCTTC,CSARGGDRAYGYTF
NA,many,TRBJ1-5,TRBV6-1,TGTGCCAGCAGTGTTTCACGGACGGTTCAGCCCCAGCATTTT,CASSVSRTVQPQHF
NA,NA,TRBJ2-7,TRBV5-1,TGCGCCAGCAGCTTGGGGTTCGAGCAGTACTTC,CASSLGFEQYF
TRBD1,few,TRBJ1-1,TRBV28,TGTGCCAGCGGAGGGACAGGGAGAACTGAAGCTTTCTTT,CASGGTGRTEAFF
TRBD2,few,TRBJ2-2,TRBV27,TGTGCCAGCAAGGGACTAGCGGGAGTGAACGGGGAGCTGTTTTTT,CASKGLAGVNGELFF
NA,many,TRBJ1-2,TRBV24-1,TGTGCCACCAGTGATGTCCGGGACAACTATGGCTACACCTTC,CATSDVRDNYGYTF
NA,NA,TRBJ2-7,TRBV20-1,TGCAGTGCTCCCATTGGGGGGGCGGCCTACGAGCAGTACTTC,CSAPIGGAAYEQYF
NA,NA,TRBJ2-7,TRBV9,TGTGCCAGCAACCGGGACAACGGGGCCGAGCAGTACTTC,CASNRDNGAEQYF
NA,many,TRBJ2-6,TRBV18,TGTGCCAGCTCACCAAATCGACCGGCCGGGGCCAACGTCCTGACTTTC,CASSPNRPAGANVLTF
NA,NA,TRBJ1-2,TRBV27,TGTGCCAGCAGTCGTAAAGGCTTCTATGGCTACACCTTC,CASSRKGFYGYTF
NA,NA,TRBJ1-2,TRBV7-9,TGTGCCAGCAGCCCCAACCGGCGGCCCGTTAACTATGGCTACACCTTC,CASSPNRRPVNYGYTF
TRBD1,NA,TRBJ2-6,TRBV18,TGTGCCAGCTCCCCCCGACAGGGAATCCCTGGGGCCAACGTCCTGACTTTC,CASSPRQGIPGANVLTF
NA,NA,TRBJ2-7,TRBV2,TGTGCCAGCTCCCAGGAGGTAGCGAACTACGAGCAGTACTTC,CASSQEVANYEQYF
NA,NA,TRBJ2-1,TRBV3-1,TGTGCCAGCAGCCATGCCGGGATTGAGCAGTTCTTC,CASSHAGIEQFF
TRBD1,many,TRBJ2-2,TRBV15,TGTGCCCTGGGACAGGCGAACACCGGGGAGCTGTTTTTT,CALGQANTGELFF
NA,NA,TRBJ2-1,TRBV4-2,TGTGCCCGCAGCCACGGGGTGGTGGCACTGGGGAAGAATGAGCAGTTCTTC,CARSHGVVALGKNEQFF
TRBD2,many,TRBJ2-1,TRBV7-9,TGTGCCAGCAGCTCGCCGGGCCTTACGGGAGGACCTAATTTAAGCTCCTACAATGAGCAGTTCTTC,CASSSPGLTGGPNLSSYNEQFF
NA,many,TRBJ2-7,TRBV7-2,TGCGCCAGCAGCTTGGTCCCGGGACGGTCCTACGAGCAGTACTTC,CASSLVPGRSYEQYF
TRBD2,few,TRBJ2-2,TRBV29-1,TGCAGCGGGCGGGAGATTGGGACCGGGGAGCTGTTTTTT,CSGREIGTGELFF
NA,NA,TRBJ2-1,TRBV7-3,TGTGCCAGCAGCTTACCAGGTTCCAGCTCCTACAATGAGCAGTTCTTC,CASSLPGSSSYNEQFF
NA,many,TRBJ1-5,TRBV6-2/TRBV6-3,TGTGCCAGCAGAGCTTCGGGGGGCCACCAGCCCCAGCATTTT,CASRASGGHQPQHF
NA,NA,TRBJ2-5,TRBV19,TGTGCCAGTAGTAATGGGGCCGAGCAAGAGACCCAGTACTTC,CASSNGAEQETQYF
TRBD1,few,TRBJ2-7,TRBV20-1,TGCAGTCCTACAGGGGATTCCTCCTACGAGCAGTACTTC,CSPTGDSSYEQYF
NA,many,TRBJ1-1,TRBV6-1,TGTGCCAGCGGGAAGGAGATGAGGACTGAAGCTTTCTTT,CASGKEMRTEAFF
NA,many,TRBJ2-2,TRBV27,TGTGCCAGCAGTCCCCGTAGTAGCGGAACGAACACCGGGGAGCTGTTTTTT,CASSPRSSGTNTGELFF
TRBD1,NA,TRBJ1-2,TRBV28,TGTGCCAGCAAACTGGACAGGGTGGGTGGCTACACCTTC,CASKLDRVGGYTF